This T cell receptor (beta chain) was sequenced in a study of monozygotic twins with inflammatory bowel disease (dated by TCRdb to between 2018 and 2021). About the investigation overall: In total, 28 monozygotic twin pairs made up the full study: 19 Danish pairs, all IBD-discordant, plus nine German pairs, of which four were IBD-concordant and five were IBD-discordant. Each individual had, on average, about 151 000 unique TCRalpha sequences and 181 000 unique TCRbeta sequences available for analysis. The search for disease-associated traits relied mainly on comparing IBD patients with their genetically identical healthy co-twins within discordant pairs.

What the authors observed across the whole study: Distinction between different T cell subtypes could not be achieved in the analysis. No single strong signal or clonotype linked to IBD turned up in the results, so the idea that one exists was not supported. Repertoire similarity did not differ between concordant and discordant twins, which could be due to limited statistical power. A decrease in TCRbeta repertoire diversity, as measured by inverse Simpson index, was observed in IBD patients compared with their healthy co-twins. Because patients received different immunosuppressive treatments, the repertoires may have picked up extra background noise and variability between individuals. Fewer clonotypes were shared with other individuals by IBD patients than by healthy twins, most markedly in patients showing signs of disease activity.

From each donor, a roughly 2.6 ml peripheral blood sample was collected into PAXgene tubes and stored at -80 degrees C. Total RNA was isolated from whole blood with the PAXgene blood miRNA kit on an automated QIAcube, without T cell sorting. Peripheral blood from monozygotic twin pairs concordant or discordant for inflammatory bowel disease was subjected to deep TCRalpha and TCRbeta repertoire profiling with unique molecular barcoding. For every twin pair, smoking habits were documented, and each individual was categorised as a current, former or never smoker. Libraries were made using 5' RACE. The input for every TCR library was around 4,000 ng of total RNA. cDNA was synthesized with SMARTScribe reverse transcriptase in eight separate reactions per sample. During cDNA synthesis, unique molecular identifiers containing a 6-nucleotide sample barcode were introduced by template switching. Two nested PCRs of approximately 16 and 10 cycles amplified the TCRalpha and TCRbeta cDNA, and bead purification followed each PCR. Before amplification, the cDNA was both treated with uracil DNA-glycosylase and purified with the QIAquick PCR purification kit. The second PCR added Illumina TruSeq-compatible adapters along with sample-specific barcodes. Library quality and concentration were assessed using TapeStation and Qubit, and about 4.7 ng of each library was pooled. The pooled libraries were sequenced with 2 x 100 bp reads and custom sequencing primers on an Illumina HiSeq2500 single-index Rapid Run. In the authors' own workflow: PCR and sequencing errors were corrected by UMI-based consensus assembly using MiGEC version 1.2.6. MiXCR version 2.1.1 was used to carry out V(D)J alignment, clonotype assembly and CDR3 extraction. To normalise gene usage, clonotype sharing and MAIT/NKT TCR abundance, the analysis used the top 1000, 10 000 and 20 000 clonotypes per sample. Diversity was computed as the inverse Simpson index with the vegan R package after downsampling to 27 000 UMIs. Paired Mann-Whitney U tests on discordant twin pairs were used, with Benjamini-Hochberg multiple-testing correction. TCRdb reprocessed the raw reads; every CDR3 protein sequence is a single record, and DNA is not supplied. In this record, the V and J calls reflect TCRdb's handling and not the investigators' own analysis. In this sample's table one finds 150,000 to 200,000 distinct CDR3 sequences. The ten top clones hold 2.4% of the sample.

On this clonotype: The antigen it recognizes is unknown.

The sample was blood. The receptor was derived from a human donor with ulcerative colitis or Crohn's disease, or a healthy co-twin of an affected twin (not recorded which).

The CDR3 region reads CASSPGVAGVDTQYF. The sequence joins TRBV7-2 to TRBJ2-3; lacking DNA, the TRBD2 call made by TCRdb goes unchecked. The germline V gene supplies CDR1 SGHTA and CDR2 FQGNSA. The CDR3 numbers 15 residues from cysteine through phenylalanine. DNA is not recorded here.